One and the same sample provided the 8 T cell receptor beta chains below, sequenced in a study of vaccination and CD4 T cells after COVID-19. Stated treatment: approximately 9-day PBMC culture with coronavirus spike peptide pools or control peptides (ViraFEST assay). The Oncomine TCR Beta short-read assay was applied to DNA of cultured CD4+ T cells. TCRdb re-derived calls from the PCR reads in MiXCR, one entry per CDR3 protein. The sample consists of about 22,000 distinct CDR3 sequences, approximately 65% of them appearing once. For these TCRs, the target antigens are not known. Source: CD4+ T cells from blood, cultured in vitro, taken before SARS-CoV-2 vaccination. The receptors derive from a human donor who received a COVID-19 vaccine.

This chain links TRBV7-9 with TRBJ1-4; TRBD1 is a possible D gene (5 bases). Germline lookup yields CDR1 SEHNR and CDR2 FQNEAQ (reference sequence). This CDR3 is built from 14 residues. Trimming pared 5 bases from V and 4 bases from J, leaving 11 bases between. CDR3 DNA: TGTGCCAGCAGCCCCGGGACGGTTAATGAAAAACTGTTTTTT. Translation: CASSPGTVNEKLFF.

The rearrangement links TRBV19 to TRBJ2-5; D possibly corresponds to TRBD2 (6 bases). Trimming stripped 5 bases from V and 2 bases from J, with 18 bases between. Germline V lookup: CDR1 LNHDA, CDR2 SQIVND (reference sequence). The CDR3 totals 16 residues. The CDR3 DNA reads as TGTGCCAGTAGTTCTTGGAGTCTGCGGGGACAAGAGACCCAGTACTTC. Protein sequence: CASSSWSLRGQETQYF.

The rearrangement uses TRBV20-1 and TRBJ2-3, with 8 positions matching TRBD2. There are 13 residues in the CDR3. Germline V lookup: CDR1 DFQATT, CDR2 SNEGSKA (reference sequence). With V trimmed by 6 bases and J by 4 bases, 6 bases remained unmatched. The CDR3, as DNA: TGCAGTGCGTCTAGCGGGTCAGCAGATACGCAGTATTTT. Amino acid sequence: CSASSGSADTQYF.

This clonotype appeared once. This chain uses TRBV12-3 or TRBV12-4 with TRBJ1-4, with D unclear. V was trimmed by 3 bases and J by 7 bases, leaving 6 bases between them. The CDR3 has 12 residues. CDR3 loop: CASSLAGEKLFF. CDR3 coding DNA: TGTGCCAGCAGTTTGGCCGGTGAAAAACTGTTTTTT.

The chain has TRBV20-1 and TRBJ1-6; TRBD1 matches at 7 bases. CDR3 length: 15 residues. The V gene end was trimmed by 6 bases and the J gene end by 10 bases; junction bases not matched to a gene: 15. In germline, CDR1 is DFQATT, CDR2 SNEGSKA (reference sequence). CDR3 sequence reads: CSAAPRDSSRSPLHF. CDR3 bases: TGCAGTGCAGCACCTCGGGACAGTTCGCGGTCACCCCTCCACTTT.

The rearrangement uses TRBV12-3 or TRBV12-4 and TRBJ1-3; 7 nucleotides line up with TRBD1. This CDR3 spans 14 amino acids. Trimming at V came to 1 base and at J to 8 bases, leaving 5 bases not matched to a gene. DNA of the CDR3: TGTGCCAGCAGTTTAGATCAGGGGGTGGACACCATATATTTT. Amino acids: CASSLDQGVDTIYF.

The V gene is TRBV10-3, the J gene TRBJ1-1; TRBD1 matches 7 bases. Germline CDR1 is ENHRY and CDR2 is SYGVKD. J gave up 8 bases and V 6 bases, and 6 bases lay outside the gene matches. CDR3 length: 12 residues. Written as DNA, the CDR3 is TGTGCCATCAGGGGACAGACTTCCGAAGCTTTCTTT. This gives the protein CAIRGQTSEAFF.

This rearrangement joins TRBV12-3 or TRBV12-4 to TRBJ2-4, with unresolved D. V was shortened by 5 bases and J by 5 bases, with 16 bases between the two germline ends. The CDR3 is 15 residues long. CDR3 coding DNA: TGTGCCAGCAGTCCGCGGAGCCTCGTCGAAAACATTCAGTACTTC. Its protein product is CASSPRSLVENIQYF.